These T cell receptor beta chains were read from a single sample in a study of T cell responses to AZD1222 COVID-19 vaccine. Repertoires were generated with immunoSEQ multiplex PCR, while TCRdb's copy carries only in-frame clones and drops some. In the table there are 55,000 to 90,000 clones, around 84% of which are singletons. This specimen consisted of peripheral blood, obtained on day 0 of AZD1222 vaccination. Source of these receptors: an adult in good health. CDR3s include the opening cysteine and the closing phenylalanine or tryptophan. D genes are given only for firm matches. Clone size is stated in some rows and not others, as once, few, many or a class when expanded.

size,J,D,V,DNA,CDR3
NA,TRBJ1-2,NA,TRBV12-3/TRBV12-4,TGTGCCAGCAATCGGGGCCCGGGAAATGGCTACACCTTC,CASNRGPGNGYTF
NA,TRBJ2-3,NA,TRBV19,TGTGCCAGTAGTATAGCCAGCGGGACAAACACAGATACGCAGTATTTT,CASSIASGTNTDTQYF
NA,TRBJ2-5,TRBD2,TRBV18,TGTGCCAGCTCACCACCGAATAGCGGGGTACAAGAGACCCAGTACTTC,CASSPPNSGVQETQYF
NA,TRBJ1-1,NA,TRBV5-6,TGTGCCAGCAGCTTGGACGACGGGAGGGCTGAAGCTTTCTTT,CASSLDDGRAEAFF
once,TRBJ1-3,TRBD1,TRBV7-2,TGTGCCAGCAGCAGGAAGCAGGGGGCGTGGAACACCATATATTTT,CASSRKQGAWNTIYF
NA,TRBJ2-1,TRBD2,TRBV4-3,TGCGCCAGCAGCCAAGAAATCGTAGGTGGCGGGGGGGCCTACAATGAGCAGTTCTTC,CASSQEIVGGGGAYNEQFF
NA,TRBJ2-6,NA,TRBV24-1,TGTGCCACCAGTCCGAACAGACCCTCTGGGGCCAACGTCCTGACTTTC,CATSPNRPSGANVLTF
NA,TRBJ1-6,TRBD1,TRBV6-5,TGTGCCAGCAGTTACTCGGGACAGGGGATGTCACCCCTCCACTTT,CASSYSGQGMSPLHF
few,TRBJ1-2,TRBD1,TRBV6-5,TGTGCCAGCACCGTAACAGGGGGCGTAGGCTACACCTTC,CASTVTGGVGYTF
once,TRBJ1-5,TRBD1,TRBV4-2,TGTGCCAGCAGCCACCGAGGGGCAGGGGGTGATTGGGGCAATCAGCCCCAGCATTTT,CASSHRGAGGDWGNQPQHF